In its sample, the clone carrying this T cell receptor (beta chain) was seen once. The antigen is not known. Terminally differentiated effector memory CD45RA+ cells were excluded by CCR7 positive selection of CD45RO-negative cells. Clones were read by immunoSEQ multiplex PCR, and TCRdb kept only the in-frame ones, dropping some. The data hold about 2 million clones, with approximately 94% observed a single time. The entry originates in a study of shared clonotypes between healthy human individuals. Study outcomes and limitations: For naive CD4 cells, approximately 4.8% of clonotypes were shared across a few donors.

The TCR comes from a young man in good health. The material sequenced was naive CD8+ T cells sorted from blood.

CDR3 region: CASSLDPLLEQYF. In DNA, the CDR3 is TGTGCCAGCAGCTTAGATCCCTTGCTGGAGCAGTACTTC. V and J are TRBV11-2 and TRBJ2-7, with D uncertain. V lost 0 bases to trimming and J lost 7 bases, with 10 bases between them. CDR3 length: 13 amino acids. Per the germline V gene, CDR1 is SGHAT and CDR2 is FQNNGV.